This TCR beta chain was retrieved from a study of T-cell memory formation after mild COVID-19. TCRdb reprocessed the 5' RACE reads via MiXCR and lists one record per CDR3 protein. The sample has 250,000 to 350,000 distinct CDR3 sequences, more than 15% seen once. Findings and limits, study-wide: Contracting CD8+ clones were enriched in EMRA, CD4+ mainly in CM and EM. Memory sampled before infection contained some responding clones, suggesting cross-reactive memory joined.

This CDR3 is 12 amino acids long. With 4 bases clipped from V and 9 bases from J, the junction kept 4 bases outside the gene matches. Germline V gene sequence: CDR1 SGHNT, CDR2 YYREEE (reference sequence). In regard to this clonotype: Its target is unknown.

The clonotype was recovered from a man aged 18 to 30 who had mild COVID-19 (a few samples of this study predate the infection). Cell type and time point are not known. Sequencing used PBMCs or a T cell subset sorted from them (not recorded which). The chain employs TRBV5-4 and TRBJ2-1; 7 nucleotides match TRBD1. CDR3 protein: CASSTTGTEQFF. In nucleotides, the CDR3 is TGTGCCAGCAGCACGACAGGGACTGAGCAGTTCTTC.